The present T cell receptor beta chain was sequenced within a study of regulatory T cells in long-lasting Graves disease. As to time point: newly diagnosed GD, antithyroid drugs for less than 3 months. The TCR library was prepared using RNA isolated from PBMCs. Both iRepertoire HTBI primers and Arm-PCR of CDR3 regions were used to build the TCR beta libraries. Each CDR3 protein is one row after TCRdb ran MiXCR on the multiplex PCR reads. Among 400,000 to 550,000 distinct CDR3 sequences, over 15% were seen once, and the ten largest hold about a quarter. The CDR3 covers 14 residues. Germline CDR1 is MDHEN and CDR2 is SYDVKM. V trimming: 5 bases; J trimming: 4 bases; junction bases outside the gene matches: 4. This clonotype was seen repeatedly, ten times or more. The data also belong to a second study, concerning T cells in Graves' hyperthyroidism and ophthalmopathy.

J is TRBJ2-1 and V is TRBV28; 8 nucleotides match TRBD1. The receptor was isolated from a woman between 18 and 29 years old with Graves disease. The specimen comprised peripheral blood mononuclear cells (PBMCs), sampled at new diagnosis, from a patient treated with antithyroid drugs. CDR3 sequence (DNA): TGTGCCAGCAGTACCGGGACAGGATACAATGAGCAGTTCTTC. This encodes CASSTGTGYNEQFF.